The entry that follows covers one T cell receptor (beta chain) sequence. The same CDR3 also results from other DNA sequences found in this sample. These data belong to a study of multiple sclerosis patients with progressive multifocal leukoencephalopathy. Assay used: immunoSEQ multiplex PCR; TCRdb lists only in-frame clones, some missing. The table has tens of thousands of clones, 89% seen once; the top ten hold about 1.6%. V was pared by 2 bases and J by 6 bases, with 11 bases between. The CDR3 is 13 amino acids. The germline gives CDR1 SGHRS, CDR2 YFSETQ. Time point reported: more than 5 months of natalizumab therapy.

The rearrangement uses TRBV5-1 and TRBJ1-2; D perhaps matches TRBD1 (6 bases). The clonotype originates from a human donor with multiple sclerosis. The specimen was PBMCs, collected from a patient treated with natalizumab. For the CDR3, the DNA is TGCGCCAGCAGCTTAAGGGGGGGGGATGGCTACACCTTC. This sequence encodes CASSLRGGDGYTF.